Below, one T cell receptor beta chain is given with its context. The clone's antigen remains unknown. Base qualities are missing; no much larger clone stands one base away. The library was prepared using the immunoSEQ multiplex PCR assay. The clones in this table, taken by TCRdb from immuneACCESS, are in-frame only. Not every clone is retained; where verified, under half of the shortfall comes from an unresolved V gene, and the cause of the rest is unknown. The sample table records 150,000 or so clones; over 85% of these occur just once. The ten biggest clones cover approximately 2.5% of the sample. From the cysteine through the phenylalanine, the CDR3 covers 14 amino acids. The entry retains the CDR3 DNA only, 42 bases that are in frame from base 1. The germline V gene (reference sequence) supplies CDR1 GTSNPN and CDR2 SVGIG. Trimmed from V: 3 bases; trimmed from J: 7 bases; junction bases lacking a gene match: 11.

The data were obtained in a study of control samples from healthy donors and cancer patients (dated by TCRdb to the early 2020s). This sequence originates from a man aged 50 or older in good health. The sequenced sample consisted of blood. The rearranged chain carries TRBV30 and TRBJ1-2, and 7 junction bases match TRBD1. The CDR3 reads CAWSLPGQKVGYTF. The nucleotide sequence reads as follows: TGTGCCTGGAGCCTCCCGGGACAGAAAGTTGGCTACACCTTC.